These T cell receptor beta chains were read from a single sample in a study of T-cell reconstitution after alpha-beta-depleted transplantation in children. Via MiXCR, TCRdb re-called the PCR reads, giving one row per CDR3 protein. The sample lists 45,000 to 70,000 distinct CDR3 sequences; approximately 46% were seen once. Sequencing was performed on PBMCs, mostly from graft donor cells, taken 360 days after TCRalphabeta/CD19-depleted stem cell transplant. These receptors were taken from a male patient younger than 18 who had a stem cell transplant for acute lymphoblastic leukemia, so the T cells may come from the graft donor. Each CDR3 is given with its conserved first and last residue. D genes are given only for firm matches. Clone size, where shown, is once, few, many, or a class for clones that have expanded.

TRBJ2-2 NA TRBV12-3/TRBV12-4 NA TGTGCCAGCAGTATCTATCCGAACACCGGGGAGCTGTTTTTT CASSIYPNTGELFF
TRBJ2-1 NA TRBV20-1 TRBD2 TGCAGTGCTAGAGAGATTAGCGGGGGGTCCAAGTACAATGAGCAGTTCTTC CSAREISGGSKYNEQFF
TRBJ2-3 NA TRBV6-1 NA TGTGCCAGCAGTCCACCCCGCGTGGGGACAGATACGCAGTATTTT CASSPPRVGTDTQYF
TRBJ2-5 NA TRBV29-1 TRBD1 TGCAGCGTTGTACAGGACAGGATTCAAGAGACCCAGTACTTC CSVVQDRIQETQYF
TRBJ1-1 NA TRBV9 NA TGTGCCAGCAGCGTCGACGGCGGGAACACTGAAGCTTTCTTT CASSVDGGNTEAFF
TRBJ2-7 NA TRBV7-9 TRBD2 TGTGCCAGCAGCTACGGGACTAGCGGGATCTACGAGCAGTACTTC CASSYGTSGIYEQYF
TRBJ2-1 few TRBV7-9 NA TGTGCCAGCAGCTTAGAGGTTTTTAGCTCCTACAATGAGCAGTTCTTC CASSLEVFSSYNEQFF
TRBJ2-7 NA TRBV5-5 TRBD2 TGTGCCAGCAGTTGGGGGACTAGCGGGTTCTCCTACGAGCAGTACTTC CASSWGTSGFSYEQYF
TRBJ2-3 NA TRBV12-3/TRBV12-4 TRBD2 TGTGCCAGCACCGTTCCCGGGACTAGCGGGGCGCCGAATACGCAGTATTTT CASTVPGTSGAPNTQYF
TRBJ1-1 NA TRBV11-2 NA TGTGCCAGCAGCTTCGCTTGGGACACTGAAGCTTTCTTT CASSFAWDTEAFF
TRBJ2-7 once TRBV4-1 TRBD2 TGCGCCAGCAGTCTAGTACTAGCGGGAGTTTACGAGCAGTACTTC CASSLVLAGVYEQYF
TRBJ2-7 NA TRBV20-1 NA TGCAGTGCTCCCCCGGGCCGGTCCTACGAGCAGTACTTC CSAPPGRSYEQYF
TRBJ2-3 few TRBV5-1 NA TGCGCCAGCAGCCCGTTGGGGGCCTGGGCAGATACGCAGTATTTT CASSPLGAWADTQYF
TRBJ2-1 NA TRBV29-1 TRBD2 TGCAGCGTTGAAGGGCTAGCGGGAGGATATGAGCAGTTCTTC CSVEGLAGGYEQFF
TRBJ2-1 few TRBV18 NA TGTGCCAGCTCACCACCGGTTTGGCGGGCCTACAATGAGCAGTTCTTC CASSPPVWRAYNEQFF
TRBJ2-1 NA TRBV2 NA TGTGCCAGCAGCCGGGACGACTCCTACAATGAGCAGTTCTTC CASSRDDSYNEQFF
TRBJ2-5 few TRBV9 TRBD2 TGTGCCAGCTCAACTAGCGAAGAGACCCAGTACTTC CASSTSEETQYF
TRBJ2-1 NA TRBV4-1 TRBD2 TGCGCCAGCAGCCAAGGGGTATGGCGGGAGGGCAATGAGCAGTTCTTC CASSQGVWREGNEQFF
TRBJ2-1 NA TRBV29-1 NA TGCAGCGTTGAAGAGGGGTGGGGCCTCGGGCAGTTCTTC CSVEEGWGLGQFF
TRBJ1-4 NA TRBV6-2/TRBV6-3 NA TGTGCCAGCAGTTACCAAGAGGTCGGGGCGAGGAGCTGGGTCGATGAAAAACTGTTTTTT CASSYQEVGARSWVDEKLFF
TRBJ1-3 once TRBV5-6 NA TGTGCCAGCAGCTTGGTCGGGGACTCTGGAAACACCATATATTTT CASSLVGDSGNTIYF
TRBJ2-1 NA TRBV5-1 TRBD1 TGCGCCAGCAGCTCGGACAGGGTGAATTACAATGAGCAGTTCTTC CASSSDRVNYNEQFF
TRBJ2-3 NA TRBV4-3 TRBD2 TGCGCCAGCAGCCAAGAAAGACTAGCGGGACTGGCTGCTACAGATACGCAGTATTTT CASSQERLAGLAATDTQYF
TRBJ1-1 NA TRBV11-2 TRBD1 TGTGCCAGCAGCTTAGACCTGGACAGGGGGCACTTCACTGAAGCTTTCTTT CASSLDLDRGHFTEAFF
TRBJ2-1 NA TRBV7-6 TRBD2 TGTGCCAGCAGCTCGGAACTAGCGGGAGAGCAGTTCTTC CASSSELAGEQFF
TRBJ2-7 NA TRBV5-1 NA TGCGCCAGCAGCTCCATCGACAGAGCCGGAGAGCAGTACTTC CASSSIDRAGEQYF
TRBJ1-5 few TRBV6-2/TRBV6-3 NA TGTGCCAGCGGAAGGTGGCAAGTCGATCAGCCCCAGCATTTT CASGRWQVDQPQHF
TRBJ2-1 NA TRBV7-6 NA TGTGCCAGCAAGGGGGGGCAGGGTGGCTACAATGAGCAGTTCTTC CASKGGQGGYNEQFF
TRBJ2-7 NA TRBV6-2/TRBV6-3 NA TGTGCCAGCAGATCGCTGGGGCCCGGGCCAAGAACCTACGAGCAGTACTTC CASRSLGPGPRTYEQYF
TRBJ2-1 few TRBV3-1 NA TGTGCCAGCAGCCCGACGACCAATGAGCAGTTCTTC CASSPTTNEQFF
TRBJ2-1 few TRBV12-3/TRBV12-4 TRBD2 TGTGCCAGCAGTTGGGCGGGGGGCCTTAGAGAGCAGTTCTTC CASSWAGGLREQFF
TRBJ2-1 NA TRBV12-3/TRBV12-4 NA TGTGCCAGCAGTTTAAAGGCTAGCGAAGGGGCCTACAATGAGCAGTTCTTC CASSLKASEGAYNEQFF
TRBJ2-2 NA TRBV11-2 TRBD2 TGTGCCAGCACCCCATGGGGGGGTAGCGGGTTCGGGGAGCTGTTTTTT CASTPWGGSGFGELFF
TRBJ1-3 NA TRBV7-6 NA TGTGCCAGCAGCTTGTTTACTGGAAACACCATATATTTT CASSLFTGNTIYF
TRBJ2-5 NA TRBV5-8 TRBD1 TGTGCCAGCAGCTCCTGGACAGGGGCGGAGACCCAGTACTTC CASSSWTGAETQYF
TRBJ2-3 NA TRBV6-5 TRBD2 TGTGCCAGCAGTTCTAATAGCGGGAGGATTTGGTCGTATTTT CASSSNSGRIWSYF
TRBJ2-2 few TRBV12-3/TRBV12-4 NA TGTGCCAGCAGTTTAGCACAGACCAACACCGGGGAGCTGTTTTTT CASSLAQTNTGELFF
TRBJ2-1 NA TRBV12-3/TRBV12-4 TRBD2 TGTGCCACCACAAGCGGGAGGTACAATGAGCAGTTCTTC CATTSGRYNEQFF
TRBJ1-1 NA TRBV4-3 TRBD1 TGCGCCAGCAGCCAGGTGACAGGGCCGGGGGCTGAAGCTTTCTTT CASSQVTGPGAEAFF
TRBJ2-2 NA TRBV5-1 NA TGCGCCAGCAGCTTGGGTACACTCTGGACCGGGGAGCTGTTTTTT CASSLGTLWTGELFF
TRBJ2-4 few TRBV20-1 NA TGCAGTGCCATAGACGGACGAATAGCCAAAAACATTCAGTACTTC CSAIDGRIAKNIQYF
TRBJ2-2 many TRBV5-5 NA TGTGCCAGCAGCTTGGGGGAGGGACACTTAACCGGGGAGCTGTTTTTT CASSLGEGHLTGELFF